This entry concerns a single TCR beta chain. These data come from a study of shared clonotypes between healthy human individuals. Background on the study: The donors, a couple of women and three men, were aged 18 to 49.

Germline CDR1 is LNHDA and CDR2 is SQIVND (reference sequence). This CDR3 has 14 amino acids. Trimming took 11 bases from V and 3 from J; bases not matched to a gene: 6. Profiled with immunoSEQ multiplex PCR; TCRdb holds only in-frame clones, not every one. The table includes 950,000 to 1,100,000 clones, roughly 80% detected once. The chain combines TRBV19 with TRBJ2-3; 12 bases fit TRBD2. Sample: memory CD4+ T cells sorted from blood. The subset was: CD45RA-negative fraction. The TCR comes from a man in his late teens or twenties in good health. For the CDR3, the DNA is TGTGCCTCACAGACTAGCGGGAGAACAGATACGCAGTATTTT. Amino acids: CASQTSGRTDTQYF.